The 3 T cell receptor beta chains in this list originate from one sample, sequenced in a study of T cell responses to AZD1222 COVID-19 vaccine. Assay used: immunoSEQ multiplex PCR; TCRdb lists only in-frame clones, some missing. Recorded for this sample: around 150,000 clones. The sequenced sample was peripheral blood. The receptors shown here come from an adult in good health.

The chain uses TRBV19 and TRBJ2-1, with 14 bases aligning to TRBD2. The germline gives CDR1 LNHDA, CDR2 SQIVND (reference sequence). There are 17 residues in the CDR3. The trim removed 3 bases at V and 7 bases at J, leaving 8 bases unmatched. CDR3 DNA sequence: TGTGCCAGTAGTATTCCCGGGACTAGCGGGGGTGTGAATGAGCAGTTCTTC. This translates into CASSIPGTSGGVNEQFF.

CDR3 region: CAIVTDLYEGYTF. Written as DNA, the CDR3 is TGTGCCATTGTGACCGACCTCTATGAAGGCTACACCTTC. The chain uses TRBV7-9 and TRBJ1-2; D uncertain. Per germline, CDR1 SEHNR and CDR2 FQNEAQ (reference sequence). The V and J ends lost 10 bases and 8 bases respectively, with 20 bases between them. CDR3 size: 13 residues.

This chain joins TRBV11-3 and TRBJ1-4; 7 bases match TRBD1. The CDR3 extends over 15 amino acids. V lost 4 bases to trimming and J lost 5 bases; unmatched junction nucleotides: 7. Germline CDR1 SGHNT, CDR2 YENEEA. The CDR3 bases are TGTGCCAGCAGCTCCCGACAGGGCGGAAATGAAAAACTGTTTTTT. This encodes CASSSRQGGNEKLFF.